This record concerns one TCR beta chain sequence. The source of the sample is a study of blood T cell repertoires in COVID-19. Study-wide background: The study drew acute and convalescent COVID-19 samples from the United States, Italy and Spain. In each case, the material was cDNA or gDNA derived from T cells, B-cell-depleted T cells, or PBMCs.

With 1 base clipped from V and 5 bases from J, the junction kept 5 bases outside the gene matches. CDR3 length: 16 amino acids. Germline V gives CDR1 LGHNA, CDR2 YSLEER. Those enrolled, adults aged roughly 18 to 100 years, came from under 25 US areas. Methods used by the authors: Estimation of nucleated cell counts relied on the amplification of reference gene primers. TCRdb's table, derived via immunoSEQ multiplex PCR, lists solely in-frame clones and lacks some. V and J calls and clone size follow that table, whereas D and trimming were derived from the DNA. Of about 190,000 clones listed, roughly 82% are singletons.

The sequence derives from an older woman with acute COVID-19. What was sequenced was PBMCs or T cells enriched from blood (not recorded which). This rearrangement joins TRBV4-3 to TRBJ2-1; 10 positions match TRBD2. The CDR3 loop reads CASSQGASGGNNEQFF. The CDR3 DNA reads TGCGCCAGCAGCCAAGGAGCTAGCGGGGGAAACAATGAGCAGTTCTTC.